The sequence of this TCR beta chain was determined in a study of cytomegalovirus exposure and HLA in healthy donors. About this clone: Its antigen is as yet unknown.

Points from the study as a whole: Reports showed the classifier diagnosing cytomegalovirus status with high specificity and sensitivity. Reportedly, TCR beta sequences accurately predicted HLA-A and HLA-B alleles in most subjects. In a later analysis, a missense DCLRE1C variant was linked to TCR beta V- and J-gene trimming.

Primers: 60 Vbeta forward and 13 Jbeta reverse. Produced via immunoSEQ multiplex PCR; TCRdb's table is partial and in-frame only. This sample has 180,000 or so clones; over 60% occur once, and the top ten carry 1.5% to 2%. Germline CDR1 LNHDA, CDR2 SQIVND (reference sequence). Trimming took 1 base from V and 1 from J, leaving 5 bases between them. CDR3 length equals 14 residues. Material: PBMCs. The rearrangement joins TRBV19 to TRBJ1-5; unclear D gene. The TCR originated in a man between 18 and 29 years old in good health and CMV-seronegative. CDR3 loop: CASSIAGSNQPQHF. The CDR3 DNA reads TGTGCCAGTAGTATAGCCGGGAGCAATCAGCCCCAGCATTTT.